The next 9 T cell receptor beta chains were all read from a single sample in a study of cytomegalovirus exposure and HLA in healthy donors. Clones were sequenced by immunoSEQ multiplex PCR, and TCRdb holds only the in-frame ones, with some missing. The sample lists over 250,000 clones, 87% occurring once. The specimen was PBMCs. Receptors were obtained from a woman aged 30 to 39 in good health and CMV-seropositive.

This chain connects TRBV18 to TRBJ2-7; D uncertain. The CDR3 runs to 14 residues. Germline V lookup: CDR1 KGHSH, CDR2 LQKENI. V lost 3 bases and J 4 bases, leaving 13 bases between the germline ends. The DNA for the CDR3 is TGTGCCAGCTCACCCGAGTTGGGCTCGTACGAGCAGTACTTC. Translated, it gives CASSPELGSYEQYF.

The rearrangement links TRBV2 to TRBJ2-3, with a weak D call TRBD1 (6 bases). The CDR3 sequence is 14 residues long. The germline gives CDR1 SNHLY, CDR2 FYNNEI. V was shortened by 4 bases and J by 2 bases, with 10 bases between the two germline ends. The CDR3: CASSGDTYTDTQYF. As DNA, the CDR3 is TGTGCCAGCAGTGGGGACACTTACACAGATACGCAGTATTTT.

V gene TRBV4-1 combines with J gene TRBJ2-7; 10 bases are shared with TRBD1. CDR1 and CDR2 from the germline V gene are MGHRA and YSYEKL. CDR3 length: 15 residues. With 4 bases clipped from V and 7 bases from J, the junction kept 10 bases outside the gene matches. CDR3: CASSPGQGVSREQYF. In DNA form, the CDR3 reads TGCGCCAGCAGCCCTGGACAGGGGGTTTCCCGGGAGCAGTACTTC.

The chain joins TRBV28 to TRBJ1-2; unclear D gene. Germline V gene data show CDR1 as MDHEN and CDR2 as SYDVKM. Trimming cost V 8 bases and J 2 bases, with 6 bases left between them. The CDR3 is made up of 11 amino acids. CDR3 loop: CASVDNYGYTF. As DNA, the CDR3 is TGTGCCAGCGTGGACAACTATGGCTACACCTTC.

This clone was picked up one time. The chain recombines TRBV28 with TRBJ2-6, with D maybe TRBD1 (6 bases). The CDR3 is 17 residues long. V lost 7 bases to trimming and J lost 2 bases, with 18 bases between them. Germline values: CDR1 MDHEN, CDR2 SYDVKM. As DNA, the CDR3 is TGTGCCAGCATCGGCAGGGGTTACAGGGCTGGGGCCAACGTCCTGACTTTC. Its translation is CASIGRGYRAGANVLTF.

J is TRBJ1-4 and V is TRBV28; D remains unclear. Germline loops: CDR1 MDHEN, CDR2 SYDVKM. This CDR3 spans 12 amino acids. The V end was cut by 2 bases, the J end by 5 bases, with 3 bases between. CDR3 in DNA: TGTGCCAGCAGTTTACAAAATGAAAAACTGTTTTTT. Residues: CASSLQNEKLFF.

This clone was recorded only once. The V gene is TRBV6-1, the J gene TRBJ2-3; possibly TRBD1 for D (6 bases). The CDR3 length is 16 residues. From germline, CDR1 is MNHNS and CDR2 SASEGT. With 0 bases removed from V and 1 base from J, the gap between germline ends came to 11 bases. CDR3 bases: TGTGCCAGCAGTGAAGCCCAGGGGTATCGCACAGATACGCAGTATTTT. It specifies CASSEAQGYRTDTQYF.

The chain has TRBV9 and TRBJ2-1, with TRBD1 as a possible D gene (7 bases). The CDR3 totals 16 residues. Between the trimmed V and J ends, which lost 4 bases and 0 bases, there was a span of 14 bases. Germline values: CDR1 SGDLS, CDR2 YYNGEE. CDR3 in amino acids: CASSPRQGGSYNEQFF. CDR3 in DNA: TGTGCCAGCAGCCCACGACAGGGAGGCTCCTACAATGAGCAGTTCTTC.

J is TRBJ2-7 and V is TRBV18; 10 nucleotides line up with TRBD2. The CDR3 extends over 14 amino acids. J was trimmed by 3 bases and V by 3 bases; bases with no gene match: 2. Germline CDR1 reads KGHSH; CDR2 reads LQKENI. CDR3 amino acids: CASSPLAGGYEQYF. The CDR3 nucleotides read TGTGCCAGCTCACCTTTAGCGGGGGGCTACGAGCAGTACTTC.